Listed below are T cell receptor beta chains from one sample, sequenced in a study of T cell responses to AZD1222 COVID-19 vaccine. Profiled with immunoSEQ multiplex PCR; TCRdb holds only in-frame clones, not every one. The repertoire holds some 160,000 clones, with approximately 93% as singletons. The sample in question was peripheral blood, obtained on day 0 of AZD1222 vaccination. The source is an adult in good health. Both conserved end residues are part of each CDR3. Fields, in order: D gene, J gene, V gene, clone size, CDR3 DNA, CDR3 protein. D genes are given only for firm matches. Clone size is stated in some rows and not others, as once, few, many or a class when expanded.

>TRBD1|TRBJ1-4|TRBV5-1|.
TGCGCCAGCAGCCCGAATCCGGGACAGGGGTCTTCGTGGGCTTTT
CASSPNPGQGSSWAF
>TRBD2|TRBJ2-3|TRBV24-1|.
TGTGCCACCAGTGATTGGCAGCGGGGGGAAGATACGCAGTATTTT
CATSDWQRGEDTQYF
>TRBD1|TRBJ1-1|TRBV4-3|.
TGCGCCAGCAGCCAAGATTTCGTGGGAGGGGGCCGGATCGCGAACACTGAAGCTTTCTTT
CASSQDFVGGGRIANTEAFF
>.|TRBJ1-1|TRBV6-2/TRBV6-3|.
TGTGCCAGCAGCCAGGGGCCCGGGACCCACTTT
CASSQGPGTHF
>.|TRBJ2-2|TRBV5-1|once
TGCGCCAGCAGCTTGGTGCAGACTGGGAGCGGGCTGTTTTTT
CASSLVQTGSGLFF
>.|TRBJ1-5|TRBV4-1|.
TGCGCCAGCAGCCAGAGGGTGGGGTCGGACACCAATCAGCCCCAGCATTTT
CASSQRVGSDTNQPQHF
>.|TRBJ1-2|TRBV5-1|.
TGCGCCAGCAGCTTGCTTAGAGGGGCTAACTATGGCTACACCTTC
CASSLLRGANYGYTF
>.|TRBJ1-4|TRBV4-2|.
TGTGCCAGCAGCCAAGCTGACAGGATAGGTGAAAAACTGTTTTTT
CASSQADRIGEKLFF
>TRBD1|TRBJ1-4|TRBV10-2|.
TGCGCCAGCAGATCGACAGGGACCGTTAATGAAAAACTGTTTTTT
CASRSTGTVNEKLFF
>TRBD2|TRBJ2-7|TRBV7-9|.
TGTGCCAGCAGCTTAGATGGGACTAGCTACGAGCAGTACTTC
CASSLDGTSYEQYF
>.|TRBJ2-7|TRBV4-3|.
TGCGCCAGCAGCCAAGATGGGACTGAATGGGGCTACGAGCAGTACTTC
CASSQDGTEWGYEQYF